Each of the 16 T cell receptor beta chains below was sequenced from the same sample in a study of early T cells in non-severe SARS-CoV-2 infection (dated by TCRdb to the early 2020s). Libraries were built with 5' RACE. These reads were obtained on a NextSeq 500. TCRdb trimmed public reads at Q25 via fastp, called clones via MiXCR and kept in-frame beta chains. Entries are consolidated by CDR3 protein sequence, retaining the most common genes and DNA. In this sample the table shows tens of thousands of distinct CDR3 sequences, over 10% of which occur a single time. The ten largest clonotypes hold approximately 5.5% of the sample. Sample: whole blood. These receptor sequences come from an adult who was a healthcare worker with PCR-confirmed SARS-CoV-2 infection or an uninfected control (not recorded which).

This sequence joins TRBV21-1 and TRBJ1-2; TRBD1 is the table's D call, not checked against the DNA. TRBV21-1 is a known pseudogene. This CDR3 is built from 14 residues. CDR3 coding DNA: TGTGCCAGCAGCAAAGAGGGACAGGGCGGTGGCTACACCTTC. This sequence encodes CASSKEGQGGGYTF.

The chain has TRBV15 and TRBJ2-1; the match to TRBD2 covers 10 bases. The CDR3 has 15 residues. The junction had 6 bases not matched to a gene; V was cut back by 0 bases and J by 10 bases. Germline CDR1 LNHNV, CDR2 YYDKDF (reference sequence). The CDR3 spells CATSRDLLAGNEQFF. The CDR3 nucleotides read TGTGCCACCAGCAGAGATCTACTAGCGGGGAACGAGCAGTTCTTC.

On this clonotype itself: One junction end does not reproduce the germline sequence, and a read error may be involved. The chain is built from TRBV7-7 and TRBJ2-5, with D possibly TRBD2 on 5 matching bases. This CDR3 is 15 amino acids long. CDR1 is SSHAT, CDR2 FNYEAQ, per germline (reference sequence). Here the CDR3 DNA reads TGTGCTAGCAGCTTGAGGGAGAGCCGGCAAGAGACCCAGTACTTC. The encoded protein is CASSLRESRQETQYF.

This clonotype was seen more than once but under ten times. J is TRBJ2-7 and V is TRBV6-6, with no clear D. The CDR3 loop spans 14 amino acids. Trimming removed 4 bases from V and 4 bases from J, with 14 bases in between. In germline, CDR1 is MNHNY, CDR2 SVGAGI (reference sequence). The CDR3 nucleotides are TGTGCCAGCAGTTCGCCTAATGCAATATACGAGCAGTACTTC. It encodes CASSSPNAIYEQYF.

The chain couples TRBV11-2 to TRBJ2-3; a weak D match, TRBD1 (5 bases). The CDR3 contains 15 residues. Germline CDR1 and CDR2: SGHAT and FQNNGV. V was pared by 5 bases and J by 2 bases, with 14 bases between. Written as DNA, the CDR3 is TGTGCCAGCAGCCGACAGAGGATCTTCACAGATACGCAGTATTTT. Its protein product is CASSRQRIFTDTQYF. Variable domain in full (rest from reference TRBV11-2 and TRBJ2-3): EAGVAQSPRYKIIEKRQSVAFWCNPISGHATLYWYQQILGQGPKLLIQFQNNGVVDDSQLPKDRFSAERLKGVDSTLKIQPAKLEDSAVYLCASSRQRIFTDTQYFGPGTRLTVL.

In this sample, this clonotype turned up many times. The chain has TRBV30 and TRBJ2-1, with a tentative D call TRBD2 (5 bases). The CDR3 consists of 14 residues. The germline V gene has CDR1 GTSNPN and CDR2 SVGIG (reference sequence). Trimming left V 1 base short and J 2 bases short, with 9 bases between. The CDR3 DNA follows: TGTGCCTGGAGTGGTAGCGTCACCTACAATGAGCAGTTCTTC. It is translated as CAWSGSVTYNEQFF.

The CDR3: CSVTNRGGTEAFF. The CDR3 nucleotides are TGCAGCGTAACCAACAGGGGAGGGACTGAAGCTTTCTTT. The V call is TRBV29-1, the J call TRBJ1-1, with 7 bases matching TRBD1. This CDR3 region has 13 residues. In germline, CDR1 is SQVTM, CDR2 ANQGSEA. V was clipped by 6 bases and J by 5 bases; unmatched bases: 9.

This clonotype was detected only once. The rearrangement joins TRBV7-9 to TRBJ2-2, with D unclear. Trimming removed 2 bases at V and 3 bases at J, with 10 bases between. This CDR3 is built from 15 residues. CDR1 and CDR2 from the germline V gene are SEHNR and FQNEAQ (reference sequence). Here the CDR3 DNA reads TGTGCCAGCAGCTTAAGGATAGTGGACACCGGGGAGCTGTTTTTT. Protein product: CASSLRIVDTGELFF.

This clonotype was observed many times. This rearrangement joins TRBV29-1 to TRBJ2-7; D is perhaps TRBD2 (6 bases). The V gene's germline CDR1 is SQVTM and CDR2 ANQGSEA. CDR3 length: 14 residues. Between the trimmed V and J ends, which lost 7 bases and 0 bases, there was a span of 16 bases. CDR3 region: CSACILATSYEQYF. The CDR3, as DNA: TGCAGCGCTTGTATACTAGCAACCTCCTACGAGCAGTACTTC.

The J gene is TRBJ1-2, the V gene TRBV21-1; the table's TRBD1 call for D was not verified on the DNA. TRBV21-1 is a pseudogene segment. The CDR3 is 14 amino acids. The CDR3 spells CASSKACRDYGYTF. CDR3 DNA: TGTGCCAGCAGCAAAGCGTGCAGGGACTATGGCTACACCTTC.

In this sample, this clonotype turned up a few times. DNA for the CDR3: TGTGCCAGCAGTTTGGGACAGAGGACAGATACGCAGTATTTT. It translates to CASSLGQRTDTQYF. The genes are TRBV12-3 or TRBV12-4 and TRBJ2-3; TRBD1 matches 7 bases. J lost 3 bases, V lost 3 bases, and 3 bases had no gene match. The CDR3 consists of 14 residues.

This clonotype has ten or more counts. The CDR3 DNA is TGCAGTGCTGAACGCTTGAGCGGGAGGGCAGATACGCAGTATTTT. Protein product: CSAERLSGRADTQYF. This chain uses TRBV20-1 with TRBJ2-3; 10 nucleotides match TRBD2. Germline V gene data show CDR1 as DFQATT and CDR2 as SNEGSKA (reference sequence). The CDR3 totals 15 residues. V shed 5 bases, J shed 4 bases, and the junction held 9 bases outside the gene matches.

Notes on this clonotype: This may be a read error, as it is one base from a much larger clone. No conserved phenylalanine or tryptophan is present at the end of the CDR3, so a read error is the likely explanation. The CDR3 DNA reads TGTGCCAGCAGTGAGGGCCCCCGGGAGTCACCCTATGGCTACACCCTC. Residues: CASSEGPRESPYGYTL. This chain connects TRBV6-4 to TRBJ1-2, with no clear D. Trimming took 3 bases from V and 4 from J, leaving 18 bases between them. The CDR3 length is 16 residues. CDR1 is MRHNA and CDR2 is SNTAGT in the germline V gene.

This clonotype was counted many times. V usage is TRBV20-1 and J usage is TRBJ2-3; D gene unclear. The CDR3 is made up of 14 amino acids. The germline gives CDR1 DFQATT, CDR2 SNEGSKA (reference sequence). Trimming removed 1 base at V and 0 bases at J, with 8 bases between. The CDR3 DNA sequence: TGCAGTGCTAGAGCACTTCCTAGCACAGATACGCAGTATTTT. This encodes CSARALPSTDTQYF.

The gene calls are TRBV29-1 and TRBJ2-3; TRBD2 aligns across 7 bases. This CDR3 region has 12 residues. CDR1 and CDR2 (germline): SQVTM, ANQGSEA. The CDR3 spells CTGGGHTDTQYF. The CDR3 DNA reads TGCACCGGGGGAGGGCACACAGATACGCAGTATTTT.

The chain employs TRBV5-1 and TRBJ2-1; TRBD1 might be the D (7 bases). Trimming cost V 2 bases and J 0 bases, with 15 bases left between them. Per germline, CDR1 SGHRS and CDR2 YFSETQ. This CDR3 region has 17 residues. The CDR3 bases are TGCGCCAGCAGCTTTTCTAGCAGGGGGGCCTCCTACAATGAGCAGTTCTTC. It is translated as CASSFSSRGASYNEQFF.